The 27 T cell receptor beta chains in this list originate from one sample, sequenced in a study of T cell changes during pregnancy in multiple sclerosis. TCRdb's table, derived via immunoSEQ multiplex PCR, lists solely in-frame clones and lacks some. The sample records about 59,000 clones, approximately 94% being singletons. The specimen was CD8+ T cells from peripheral blood mononuclear cells, collected after pregnancy. The source of these receptors is a female donor with multiple sclerosis, enrolled in a pregnancy study.

This chain links TRBV27 with TRBJ2-3; 7 bases match TRBD1. V gave up 7 bases and J gave up 4 bases; unmatched junction bases: 5. The CDR3 length is 13 residues. Germline CDR1 is MNHEY and CDR2 is SMNVEV (reference sequence). The DNA for the CDR3 is TGTGCCAGCACTAACACAGGGGCAGATACGCAGTATTTT. This codes for CASTNTGADTQYF.

V and J are TRBV19 and TRBJ2-2; D is ambiguous. V lost 3 bases, J lost 0 bases, and 8 bases lay in between. The length of the CDR3 is 15 residues. CDR1 and CDR2 from the germline V gene are LNHDA and SQIVND (reference sequence). Here the CDR3 reads CASSMEQTNTGELFF. The CDR3, as DNA: TGTGCCAGTAGTATGGAACAGACGAACACCGGGGAGCTGTTTTTT.

The V gene is TRBV6-6, the J gene TRBJ2-1; 8 bases agree with TRBD1. The CDR3 is 15 amino acids. Germline V CDR1 and CDR2: MNHNY, SVGAGI (reference sequence). V dropped 6 bases and J dropped 6; count of bases not matched to a gene: 10. CDR3 sequence (DNA): TGTGCCAGCAGGACAGGGGATCGGTACCGCAATGAGCAGTTCTTC. The encoded protein is CASRTGDRYRNEQFF.

This clone was observed a single time. Germline is not matched at one junction end, which may reflect a read error. This chain links TRBV15 with TRBJ1-2, with TRBD1 as a possible D gene (6 bases). This CDR3 contains 12 residues. Germline V gene lookup returns CDR1 LNHNV and CDR2 YYDKDF (reference sequence). The CDR3 DNA is TGTGCCACCAGCGGAGACAGGCAAGGCTACACCTTC. Translating gives CATSGDRQGYTF.

The gene calls are TRBV5-3 and TRBJ1-1; D call uncertain. TRBV5-3 is an ORF for which the function is uncertain. Deletions cut 4 bases from V and 10 bases from J, with 23 bases between. The CDR3 sequence is 15 residues long. Here the CDR3 reads CARSPRSLPYTAAFF. The CDR3 DNA is TGTGCCAGAAGCCCGCGGTCCCTTCCTTATACGGCAGCTTTCTTT.

The V and J genes are TRBV27 and TRBJ1-5, with D possibly matching TRBD1 (5 bases). Per germline, CDR1 MNHEY and CDR2 SMNVEV (reference sequence). The V end lost 8 bases, the J end lost 0 bases, and 8 bases lay between the germline ends. The CDR3 extends over 13 amino acids. CDR3 DNA sequence: TGTGCCAGCCGAGGACATAGCAATCAGCCCCAGCATTTT. Protein sequence: CASRGHSNQPQHF.

This chain links TRBV6-1 with TRBJ1-2; TRBD1 might be the D (6 bases). Germline V lookup: CDR1 MNHNS, CDR2 SASEGT. The length of the CDR3 is 12 residues. V was trimmed by 2 bases and J by 8 bases, leaving 9 bases between them. This CDR3 reads CASSERGGGYTF. As DNA, the CDR3 is TGTGCCAGCAGTGAACGCGGGGGCGGCTACACCTTC.

V gene TRBV2 combines with J gene TRBJ2-3; D is possibly TRBD1 (6 bases). In germline, CDR1 is SNHLY, CDR2 FYNNEI. V gave up 7 bases and J gave up 4 bases, with 12 bases separating them. The length of the CDR3 is 13 residues. The chain's CDR3 is CASNRVKADTQYF. As DNA, the CDR3 is TGTGCCAGCAACAGGGTCAAGGCAGATACGCAGTATTTT.

V gene TRBV5-6 combines with J gene TRBJ2-7; 7 bases fit TRBD1. Unmatched junction bases numbered 6, after V lost 3 bases and J lost 3 bases. The CDR3 length is 14 residues. Germline-derived CDR1 and CDR2 are SGHDT and YYEEEE. The CDR3 here is CASSSLDRYYEQYF. The CDR3, as DNA: TGTGCCAGCAGCTCCCTGGACAGGTACTACGAGCAGTACTTC.

This clone has only one observation. The chain links TRBV10-3 to TRBJ2-7; 8 positions agree with TRBD2. Germline CDR1 reads ENHRY; CDR2 reads SYGVKD. V shed 0 bases, J shed 4 bases, and the junction held 8 bases outside the gene matches. The CDR3 extends over 16 amino acids. CDR3 in DNA: TGTGCCATCAGTGAGTCGCTCAGCGGGAGAGGATACGAGCAGTACTTC. Translated: CAISESLSGRGYEQYF.

The V call is TRBV5-1, the J call TRBJ2-2, with TRBD1 as a possible D gene (7 bases). Trimming pared 0 bases from V and 3 bases from J, leaving 18 bases between. The CDR3 has 18 amino acids. The germline V gene encodes CDR1 SGHRS and CDR2 YFSETQ. The CDR3 spells CASSLGRGSLADTGELFF. In DNA, the CDR3 is TGCGCCAGCAGCTTGGGCAGGGGGAGTTTAGCGGACACCGGGGAGCTGTTTTTT.

This sequence joins TRBV5-1 and TRBJ2-7; TRBD2 agrees at 10 bases. Trimming removed 4 bases from V and 7 bases from J; junction bases left unmatched: 8. Germline lookup yields CDR1 SGHRS and CDR2 YFSETQ. CDR3 length: 14 residues. For the CDR3, the DNA is TGCGCCAGCAGCCCCGGGACTAGCGCCCCAGAGCAGTACTTC. Amino acids: CASSPGTSAPEQYF.

The rearrangement links TRBV4-3 to TRBJ1-1; the D gene is possibly TRBD1 (6 bases). Trimming took 1 base from V and 6 from J, leaving 18 bases between them. The CDR3 is 16 amino acids. Germline V gene lookup returns CDR1 LGHNA and CDR2 YSLEER. CDR3 sequence reads: CASSQAYRRQDAEAFF. The CDR3, as DNA: TGCGCCAGCAGCCAAGCCTACCGGAGACAGGATGCTGAAGCTTTCTTT.

The genes are TRBV20-1 and TRBJ2-7; D unclear. Trimming stripped 5 bases from V and 3 bases from J, with 8 bases between. Looked up from germline, CDR1 is DFQATT and CDR2 is SNEGSKA (reference sequence). There are 11 residues in the CDR3. CDR3 sequence: CSAPLDYEQYF. DNA for the CDR3: TGCAGTGCTCCCTTAGACTACGAGCAGTACTTC.

The chain carries TRBV30 and TRBJ2-7, with 13 bases aligning to TRBD2. CDR1 is GTSNPN, CDR2 SVGIG, per germline (reference sequence). Trimming at V came to 4 bases and at J to 4 bases, leaving 7 bases not matched to a gene. This CDR3 spans 15 amino acids. CDR3 DNA: TGTGCCTGGAATCCCGGGACTAGCGGGGTTTACGAGCAGTACTTC. Protein sequence: CAWNPGTSGVYEQYF.

This sequence joins TRBV9 and TRBJ2-1; 13 bases map to TRBD2. Germline trimming cut 2 bases from V and 10 bases from J; bases unmatched to any gene: 6. The CDR3 covers 15 residues. CDR1 is SGDLS and CDR2 is YYNGEE in the germline V gene. The CDR3 nucleotides are TGTGCCAGCAGCGTCACTAGCGGGAGGGCCTGGGAGCAGTTCTTC. This sequence encodes CASSVTSGRAWEQFF.

The chain uses TRBV5-1 and TRBJ2-3, with D possibly TRBD2 on 5 matching bases. V lost 0 bases to trimming and J lost 7 bases, with 6 bases between them. Germline lookup yields CDR1 SGHRS and CDR2 YFSETQ. The CDR3 is made up of 12 amino acids. The DNA for the CDR3 is TGCGCCAGCAGCTTGGACGGGAATACGCAGTATTTT. Its translation: CASSLDGNTQYF.

V is TRBV18 and J is TRBJ1-1; D is unclear. Trimming removed 7 bases at V and 5 bases at J, with 8 bases between. This CDR3 has 11 residues. The germline CDR1 and CDR2 sequences are KGHSH and LQKENI. DNA for the CDR3: TGTGCCAGCTTGCACGGGACTGAAGCTTTCTTT. Translated, it gives CASLHGTEAFF.

The V gene is TRBV30, the J gene TRBJ1-1; D may be TRBD1 (6 bases). The CDR3 length is 13 residues. Trimming pared 1 base from V and 3 bases from J, leaving 9 bases between. Per the germline V gene, CDR1 is GTSNPN and CDR2 is SVGIG (reference sequence). CDR3 nucleotides: TGTGCCTGGAGTGACAGGGAATACACTGAAGCTTTCTTT. Translating gives CAWSDREYTEAFF.

CDR3 DNA: TGTGCTAGTGGAGAGTACAATGAGCAGTTCTTC. Amino acids: CASGEYNEQFF. J is TRBJ2-1 and V is TRBV12-5; D unresolved. Trimming removed 6 bases from V and 4 bases from J, with 4 bases in between. CDR1 is LGHNT, CDR2 FRNRAP, per germline. This CDR3 spans 11 amino acids.

The chain combines TRBV18 with TRBJ2-1; 9 nucleotides line up with TRBD1. Germline V CDR1 and CDR2: KGHSH, LQKENI. CDR3 length equals 15 residues. The V segment lost 0 bases and the J segment 7 bases; nucleotides outside the gene matches: 4. Written as DNA, the CDR3 is TGTGCCAGCTCACCACCAGGACAGGGGTTGAATGAGCAGTTCTTC. It specifies CASSPPGQGLNEQFF. Based on the CDR3 plus reference TRBV18 and TRBJ2-1, the full variable domain is NAGVMQNPRHLVRRRGQEARLRCSPMKGHSHVYWYRQLPEEGLKFMVYLQKENIIDESGMPKERFSAEFPKEGPSILRIQQVVRGDSAAYFCASSPPGQGLNEQFFGPGTRLTVL.

The chain links TRBV13 to TRBJ1-2, with D possibly matching TRBD1 (6 bases). Germline-derived CDR1 and CDR2 are PRHDT and FYEKMQ (reference sequence). CDR3 length: 14 residues. The ends were cut back, 6 bases at V and 7 bases at J, with 18 bases in the middle. The CDR3 bases are TGTGCCAGCAGTATTAAGACAGGATATGGTGGCTACACCTTC. This gives the protein CASSIKTGYGGYTF.

The chain has TRBV19 and TRBJ2-1; D gene uncertain. The CDR3 is 14 amino acids. Germline loops: CDR1 LNHDA, CDR2 SQIVND (reference sequence). The V end was cut by 0 bases, the J end by 6 bases, with 9 bases between. The CDR3 loop reads CASSIDPPGNEQFF. DNA of the CDR3: TGTGCCAGTAGTATAGATCCCCCCGGCAATGAGCAGTTCTTC.

The chain joins TRBV15 to TRBJ2-7; possibly TRBD1 for D (5 bases). This CDR3 has 12 residues. Germline-derived CDR1 and CDR2 are LNHNV and YYDKDF (reference sequence). The V and J ends lost 10 bases and 6 bases respectively, with 16 bases between them. The chain's CDR3 is CAIGFRGVEQYF. CDR3 nucleotides: TGTGCCATTGGGTTTAGGGGTGTCGAGCAGTACTTC.

The chain joins TRBV28 to TRBJ2-7; 9 bases align to TRBD1. The CDR3 sequence is 15 residues long. The ends lost 7 bases at V and 3 bases at J; junction bases unmatched: 10. CDR1 is MDHEN and CDR2 is SYDVKM in the germline V gene. The CDR3 spells CASTDLTGGVYEQYF. The CDR3 nucleotides read TGTGCCAGCACCGACCTGACAGGGGGAGTCTACGAGCAGTACTTC.

This chain joins TRBV29-1 and TRBJ2-7, with 9 positions matching TRBD1. Trimming cost V 4 bases and J 1 base; bases outside gene matches: 23. The CDR3 is made up of 20 amino acids. Germline values: CDR1 SQVTM, CDR2 ANQGSEA. The CDR3 DNA reads as TGCAGCGTTGTCGGGAGGAGGACCCCTACGGGACAGGGACTATCCTACGAGCAGTACTTC. This codes for CSVVGRRTPTGQGLSYEQYF.

V and J are TRBV15 and TRBJ2-7; 7 bases align to TRBD1. Trimming cost V 3 bases and J 5 bases; bases outside gene matches: 7. The germline CDR1 and CDR2 sequences are LNHNV and YYDKDF (reference sequence). This CDR3 is 14 amino acids long. CDR3 nucleotide sequence: TGTGCCACCAGCAGGAAGACAGGGATCAACGAGCAGTACTTC. The encoded protein is CATSRKTGINEQYF.